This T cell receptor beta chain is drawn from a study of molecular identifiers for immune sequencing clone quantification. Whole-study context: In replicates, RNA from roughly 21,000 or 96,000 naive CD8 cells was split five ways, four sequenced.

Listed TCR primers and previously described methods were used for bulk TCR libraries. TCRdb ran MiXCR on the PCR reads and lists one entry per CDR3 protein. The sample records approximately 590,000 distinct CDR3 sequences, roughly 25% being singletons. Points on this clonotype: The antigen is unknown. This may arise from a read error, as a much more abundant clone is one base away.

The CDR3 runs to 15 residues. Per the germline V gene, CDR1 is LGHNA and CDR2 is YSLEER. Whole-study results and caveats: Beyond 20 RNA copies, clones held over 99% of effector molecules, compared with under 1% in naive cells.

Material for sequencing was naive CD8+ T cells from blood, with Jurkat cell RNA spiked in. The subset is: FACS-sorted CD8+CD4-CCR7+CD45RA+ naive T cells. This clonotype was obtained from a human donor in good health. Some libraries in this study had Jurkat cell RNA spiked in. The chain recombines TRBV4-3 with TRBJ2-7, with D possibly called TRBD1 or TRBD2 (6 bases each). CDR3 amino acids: CAGSQDRRGAGEQYF. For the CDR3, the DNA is TGCGCCGGCAGCCAAGATAGGAGGGGGGCGGGCGAGCAGTACTTC.